Shown below are 13 T cell receptor beta chains from a single sample sequenced in a study of neurological immune-mediated disorders. TCRdb redid the calling of the 5' RACE reads with MiXCR, one entry per CDR3 protein. This sample has tens of thousands of distinct CDR3 sequences, with about 15% found just once. Sequencing input: PBMCs. These receptor sequences come from a middle-aged woman in good health.

The table lists this clonotype with many counts. The chain carries TRBV7-3 and TRBJ2-1; perhaps TRBD1 as D (5 bases). This CDR3 contains 14 residues. The V end lost 2 bases, the J end lost 5 bases, and 10 bases lay between the germline ends. The V gene's germline CDR1 is SGHTA and CDR2 FQGTGA. CDR3 coding DNA: TGTGCCAGCAGCTTAGGGCAGGGTCACAATGAGCAGTTCTTC. Translation: CASSLGQGHNEQFF.

There are a few counts of this clonotype. The rearrangement uses TRBV19 and TRBJ1-5; 7 bases agree with TRBD1. This CDR3 contains 14 residues. Germline values: CDR1 LNHDA, CDR2 SQIVND (reference sequence). The V segment lost 6 bases and the J segment 6 bases; nucleotides outside the gene matches: 8. The CDR3 DNA reads as TGTGCCAGTAGAGAGACAGGGTTGGTTCAGCCCCAGCATTTT. Protein sequence: CASRETGLVQPQHF.

The V and J genes are TRBV9 and TRBJ2-1; D perhaps matches TRBD2 (6 bases). The V end was cut by 3 bases, the J end by 10 bases, with 14 bases between. CDR1 and CDR2 from the germline V gene are SGDLS and YYNGEE. This CDR3 comprises 13 residues. Here the CDR3 DNA reads TGTGCCAGCAGCGCGACTCTCGGAGGGGAGCAGTTCTTC. It codes for CASSATLGGEQFF.

A few counts support this clonotype. The chain is built from TRBV5-1 and TRBJ2-1; 10 positions agree with TRBD2. This CDR3 comprises 14 residues. CDR1 and CDR2 from the germline V gene are SGHRS and YFSETQ. The trim removed 5 bases at V and 2 bases at J, leaving 1 base unmatched. The CDR3 nucleotides read TGCGCCAGCAGAGCGGGGGGGACCTACAATGAGCAGTTCTTC. Translation gives CASRAGGTYNEQFF.

This clonotype was counted ten times or more. The V call is TRBV5-6, the J call TRBJ2-2; no firm D call. Germline values: CDR1 SGHDT, CDR2 YYEEEE. V was shortened by 1 base and J by 5 bases, with 6 bases between the two germline ends. CDR3 size: 13 residues. In DNA, the CDR3 is TGTGCCAGCAGCTTGCCAGCTACCGGGGAGCTGTTTTTT. Protein: CASSLPATGELFF.

Many counts were recorded for this clonotype. V usage is TRBV27 and J usage is TRBJ1-1, with 7 bases identical to TRBD1. Unmatched junction bases numbered 6, after V lost 4 bases and J lost 1 base. Per the germline V gene, CDR1 is MNHEY and CDR2 is SMNVEV (reference sequence). The CDR3 runs 15 residues. The CDR3 protein is CASSSAGTENTEAFF. The CDR3 nucleotides read TGTGCCAGCAGTTCGGCCGGGACAGAGAACACTGAAGCTTTCTTT.

This clonotype was seen repeatedly, ten times or more. The chain recombines TRBV4-3 with TRBJ1-2, with D hard to call. The CDR3 runs 14 residues. Trimming left V 0 bases short and J 0 bases short, with 5 bases between. CDR1 LGHNA and CDR2 YSLEER come from the germline V gene. The CDR3 sequence is CASSQDQANYGYTF. In DNA, the CDR3 is TGCGCCAGCAGCCAAGACCAAGCTAACTATGGCTACACCTTC.

This clonotype was seen many times. J is TRBJ1-5 and V is TRBV6-2 or TRBV6-3, with D unresolved. Trimming removed 0 bases from V and 8 bases from J, with 11 bases in between. The germline gives CDR1 MNHEY, CDR2 SVGEGT. The CDR3 contains 14 residues. CDR3: CASSYSTPRKPQHF. Here the CDR3 DNA reads TGTGCCAGCAGTTACTCGACCCCGCGGAAGCCCCAGCATTTT.

There are many counts of this clonotype. This chain links TRBV20-1 with TRBJ2-5, with D uncertain. CDR1 DFQATT and CDR2 SNEGSKA come from the germline V gene (reference sequence). The V gene lost 1 base and the J gene lost 4 bases, with 10 bases spanning the gap. The CDR3 totals 13 residues. CDR3 sequence: CSARGVPLETQYF. CDR3 coding DNA: TGCAGTGCTAGAGGGGTCCCTTTAGAGACCCAGTACTTC.

V usage is TRBV12-3 or TRBV12-4 and J usage is TRBJ2-5; 7 bases are a match to TRBD1. V trimming: 7 bases; J trimming: 6 bases; junction bases outside the gene matches: 11. The CDR3 totals 14 residues. The CDR3 DNA sequence: TGTGCCAGCAAGGGAGACAGGGTGATGAAGACCCAGTACTTC. Translation gives CASKGDRVMKTQYF.

This clonotype was counted ten times or more. The chain couples TRBV7-9 to TRBJ2-7, with D perhaps being TRBD1 or TRBD2 (5 bases each). CDR1 is SEHNR, CDR2 FQNEAQ, per germline (reference sequence). The CDR3 has 12 residues. V was shortened by 4 bases and J by 5 bases, with 9 bases between the two germline ends. The DNA for the CDR3 is TGTGCCAGCAGCTGGGACGCTCACGAGCAGTACTTC. It encodes CASSWDAHEQYF.

This clonotype was observed at least ten times. The rearrangement joins TRBV6-1 to TRBJ1-1, with no clear D. V was pared by 6 bases and J by 3 bases, with 11 bases between. Germline V lookup: CDR1 MNHNS, CDR2 SASEGT. This CDR3 has 13 residues. The CDR3: CASRPVGDTEAFF. CDR3 DNA sequence: TGTGCCAGCAGGCCAGTTGGGGACACTGAAGCTTTCTTT.

The table lists this clonotype with many counts. The chain has TRBV7-2 and TRBJ2-7, with 9 bases fitting TRBD2. The CDR3 has 15 residues. CDR1 is SGHTA and CDR2 is FQGNSA in the germline V gene. With V trimmed by 4 bases and J by 3 bases, 7 bases remained unmatched. The CDR3 is CASSSLAGELYEQYF. CDR3 coding DNA: TGTGCCAGCAGCTCATTAGCGGGGGAGCTCTACGAGCAGTACTTC.